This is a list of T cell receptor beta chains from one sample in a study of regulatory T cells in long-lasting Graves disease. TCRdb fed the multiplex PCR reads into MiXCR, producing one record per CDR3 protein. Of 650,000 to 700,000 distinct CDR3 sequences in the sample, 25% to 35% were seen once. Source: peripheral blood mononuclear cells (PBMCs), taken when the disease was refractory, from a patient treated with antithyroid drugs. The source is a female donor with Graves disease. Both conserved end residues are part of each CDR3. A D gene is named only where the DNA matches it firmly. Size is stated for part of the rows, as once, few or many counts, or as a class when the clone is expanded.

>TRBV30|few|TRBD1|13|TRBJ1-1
CALQTGGNTEAFF
TGTGCCCTTCAGACAGGGGGGAACACTGAAGCTTTCTTT
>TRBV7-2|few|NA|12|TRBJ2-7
CASIMDSYEQYF
TGTGCCAGCATCATGGACAGCTACGAGCAGTACTTC
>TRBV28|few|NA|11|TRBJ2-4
CASLGVNIQYF
TGTGCCAGCTTGGGGGTAAACATTCAGTACTTC
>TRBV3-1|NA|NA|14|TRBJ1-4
CASSQRVGSEKLFF
TGTGCCAGCAGCCAAAGGGTAGGGAGTGAAAAACTGTTTTTT
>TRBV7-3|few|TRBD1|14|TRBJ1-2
CASSHGDRAEGYTF
TGTGCCAGCAGCCACGGAGACAGGGCTGAGGGCTACACCTTC
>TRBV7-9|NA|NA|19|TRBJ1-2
CASSLSSEGRGGIAGGYTF
TGTGCCAGCAGCTTATCTTCCGAGGGGCGCGGAGGGATCGCGGGTGGCTACACCTTC
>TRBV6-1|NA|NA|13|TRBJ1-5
CASSELLDSFRHF
TGTGCCAGCAGTGAACTATTGGACAGTTTTAGGCATTTT
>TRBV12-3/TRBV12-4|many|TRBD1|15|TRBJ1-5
CASSPGGQGGQPQHF
TGTGCCAGCAGCCCTGGGGGACAGGGAGGACAGCCCCAGCATTTT
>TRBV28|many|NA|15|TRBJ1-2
CASSSPGGQLNGYTF
TGTGCCAGCAGTTCCCCTGGAGGGCAGCTTAATGGCTACACCTTC
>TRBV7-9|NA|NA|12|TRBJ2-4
CASGEDPNIQYF
TGTGCCAGCGGGGAGGACCCAAACATTCAGTACTTC
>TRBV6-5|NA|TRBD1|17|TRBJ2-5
CASSSRTGNRIQETQYF
TGTGCCAGCAGTTCCCGGACAGGGAATAGGATCCAAGAGACCCAGTACTTC
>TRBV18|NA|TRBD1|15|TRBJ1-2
CASSPPEDRGDRYTF
TGTGCCAGCTCACCACCCGAGGACAGGGGTGATCGCTACACCTTC
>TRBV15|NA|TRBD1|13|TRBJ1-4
CATGGTGEEKLFF
TGTGCCACCGGGGGGACAGGGGAGGAAAAACTGTTTTTT
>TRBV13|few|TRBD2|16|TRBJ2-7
CASSSQAGGGFYEQYF
TGTGCCAGCAGCTCACAAGCGGGAGGGGGCTTCTACGAGCAGTACTTC
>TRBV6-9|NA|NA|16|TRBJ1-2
CASSYFGRGQIFSYTF
TGTGCCAGCAGTTACTTCGGACGGGGGCAGATTTTTAGCTACACCTTC
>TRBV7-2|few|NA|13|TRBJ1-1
CASSLTLQVEAFF
TGTGCCAGCAGCTTAACGCTACAGGTTGAAGCTTTCTTT
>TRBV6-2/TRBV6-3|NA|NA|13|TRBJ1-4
CASSSDLFEKLFF
TGTGCCAGCAGTTCCGACCTATTTGAAAAACTGTTTTTT
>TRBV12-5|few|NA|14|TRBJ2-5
CASGLGGHQETQYF
TGTGCTAGTGGTTTGGGGGGACACCAAGAGACCCAGTACTTC
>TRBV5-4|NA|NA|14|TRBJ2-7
CASSPGQRSDEQYF
TGTGCCAGCAGCCCTGGACAAAGGAGCGACGAGCAGTACTTC
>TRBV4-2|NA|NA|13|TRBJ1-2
CASSPLTGDGYTF
TGTGCCAGCAGCCCCTTGACAGGAGATGGCTACACCTTC
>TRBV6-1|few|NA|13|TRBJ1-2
CASHNARNYGYTF
TGTGCCAGCCACAACGCCCGAAACTATGGCTACACCTTC
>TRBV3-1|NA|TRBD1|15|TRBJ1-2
CASSYPLGQGYGYTF
TGTGCCAGCAGCTATCCCTTAGGACAGGGTTATGGCTACACCTTC
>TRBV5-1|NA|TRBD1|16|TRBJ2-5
CASSPGVGQGQETQYF
TGCGCCAGCAGCCCGGGGGTTGGACAGGGGCAAGAGACCCAGTACTTC
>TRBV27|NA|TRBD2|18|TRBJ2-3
CASSNLAGPPPSTDTQYF
TGTGCCAGCAGTAACCTAGCGGGACCACCCCCTAGCACAGATACGCAGTATTTT
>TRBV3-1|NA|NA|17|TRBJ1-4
CASSQALPGTGEEKLFF
TGTGCCAGCAGCCAAGCTCTTCCCGGAACAGGAGAAGAAAAACTGTTTTTT
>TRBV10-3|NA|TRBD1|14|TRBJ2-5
CAISEGGNPQTQYF
TGTGCCATCAGTGAAGGGGGCAACCCGCAGACCCAGTACTTC
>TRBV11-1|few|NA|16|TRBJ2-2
CASSLPGASDTGELFF
TGTGCCAGCAGCTTACCGGGGGCCTCGGACACCGGGGAGCTGTTTTTT
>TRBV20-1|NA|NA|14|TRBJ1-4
CSAFRDGPNEKLFF
TGCAGTGCTTTCCGGGACGGACCGAATGAAAAACTGTTTTTT
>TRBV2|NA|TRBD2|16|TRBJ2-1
CASSALTSGKVSEQFF
TGTGCCAGCAGTGCCCTGACCAGCGGGAAAGTAAGTGAGCAGTTCTTC
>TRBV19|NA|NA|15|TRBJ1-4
CASSIKGATNEKLFF
TGTGCCAGTAGTATAAAGGGTGCAACTAATGAAAAACTGTTTTTT
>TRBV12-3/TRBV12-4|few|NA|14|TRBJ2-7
CASPKGRTSYEQYF
TGTGCCAGCCCTAAGGGACGGACCTCCTACGAGCAGTACTTC
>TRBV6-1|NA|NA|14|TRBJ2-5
CASSDGGYQETQYF
TGTGCCAGCAGTGACGGGGGATATCAAGAGACCCAGTACTTC
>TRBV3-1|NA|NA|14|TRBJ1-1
CASSQFPRGTEAFF
TGTGCCAGCAGCCAGTTTCCGCGGGGGACTGAAGCTTTCTTT
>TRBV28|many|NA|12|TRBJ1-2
CASSLYGYGYTF
TGTGCCAGCAGTTTATATGGCTATGGCTACACCTTC
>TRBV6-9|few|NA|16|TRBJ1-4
CASSYSLTTLGEKLFF
TGTGCCAGCAGTTACTCTTTAACTACTCTTGGTGAAAAACTGTTTTTT
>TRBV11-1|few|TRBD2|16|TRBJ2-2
CASSLEGLAGAGELFF
TGTGCCAGCAGCTTAGAGGGACTAGCGGGTGCCGGGGAGCTGTTTTTT
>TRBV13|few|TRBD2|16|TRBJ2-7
CASSPTSRLAGREQYF
TGTGCCAGCAGCCCCACCTCGAGGCTAGCGGGACGCGAGCAGTACTTC
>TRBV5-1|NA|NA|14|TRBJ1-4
CTSSVQGINEKLFF
TGCACCAGCAGCGTGCAGGGAATTAATGAAAAACTGTTTTTT
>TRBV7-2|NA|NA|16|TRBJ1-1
CASSRGSGVTNTEAFF
TGTGCCAGCAGCAGGGGGTCGGGGGTAACGAACACTGAAGCTTTCTTT
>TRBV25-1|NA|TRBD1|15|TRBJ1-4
CASSDRTGGREKLFF
TGTGCCAGCAGTGACCGGACAGGGGGAAGGGAAAAACTGTTTTTT
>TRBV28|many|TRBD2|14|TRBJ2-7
CASRSIAGEDEQYF
TGTGCCAGCAGATCAATAGCGGGAGAAGACGAGCAGTACTTC
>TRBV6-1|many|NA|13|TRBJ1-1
CASSAAGPTEAFF
TGTGCCAGCAGTGCGGCAGGACCAACTGAAGCTTTCTTT
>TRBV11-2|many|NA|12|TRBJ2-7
CASSFSAYEQYF
TGTGCCAGCAGCTTTTCGGCGTACGAGCAGTACTTC
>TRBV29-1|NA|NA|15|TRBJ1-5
CSVEGGGGPGQPQHF
TGCAGCGTTGAAGGAGGCGGGGGCCCTGGTCAGCCCCAGCATTTT
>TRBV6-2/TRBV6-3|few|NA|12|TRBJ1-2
CASSYEGEGYTF
TGTGCCAGCAGTTACGAGGGTGAGGGCTACACCTTC
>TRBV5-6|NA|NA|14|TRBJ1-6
CASKTSPNNSPLHF
TGTGCCAGCAAAACTTCCCCAAATAATTCACCCCTCCACTTT
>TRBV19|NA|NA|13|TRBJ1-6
CASRWAGDSPLHF
TGTGCCAGTAGATGGGCCGGGGATTCACCCCTCCACTTT
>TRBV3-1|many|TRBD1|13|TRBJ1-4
CASSQDGTGKLFF
TGTGCCAGCAGCCAAGATGGGACAGGAAAACTGTTTTTT
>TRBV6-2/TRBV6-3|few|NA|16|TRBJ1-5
CASSYRGGDLNQPQHF
TGTGCCAGCAGTTACCGCGGAGGGGATTTGAATCAGCCCCAGCATTTT
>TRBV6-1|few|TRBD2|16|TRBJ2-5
CASRPQGLAGQETQYF
TGTGCCAGCAGACCCCAGGGACTAGCGGGCCAAGAGACCCAGTACTTC
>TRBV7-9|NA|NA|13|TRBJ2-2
CASSRLQGGELFF
TGTGCCAGCAGCCGATTACAAGGCGGGGAGCTGTTTTTT
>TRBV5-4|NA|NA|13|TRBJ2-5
CASSLQGPEAQYF
TGTGCCAGCAGCTTACAGGGCCCCGAGGCCCAGTACTTC
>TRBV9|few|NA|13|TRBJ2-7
CASSVGPNYEQYF
TGTGCCAGCAGCGTAGGACCAAACTACGAGCAGTACTTC
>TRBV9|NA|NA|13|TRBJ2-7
CASSVGGIYEQYF
TGTGCCAGCAGCGTAGGGGGTATCTACGAGCAGTACTTC